This T cell receptor (beta chain) was identified in a study of CD8+CD57+ T cells in acquired aplastic anemia. CDR1 KGHDR and CDR2 SFDVKD come from the germline V gene. The CDR3 is 13 residues long. Trimming removed 4 bases at V and 5 bases at J, with 11 bases between. This clonotype was seen many times. Template material for TCR beta VDJ and CDR3 profiling consisted of genomic DNA. TCRdb analysed the reads with MiXCR anew, one entry per CDR3 protein. Here the sample spans 180,000 or so distinct CDR3 sequences, approximately 48% being singletons. The sequenced patients had an expansion of CD8+CD57+ cells seen by flow cytometry.

What was sequenced was sorted CD4+, CD8+, or CD8+CD57+ T cells (not recorded which) from PBMCs. The chain links TRBV24-1 to TRBJ2-7; TRBD1 might be the D (6 bases). The sequence derives from a human donor with aplastic anemia. The CDR3 DNA reads TGTGCCACCAGTGAACCCGGGACAAACGAGCAGTACTTC. Translated, it gives CATSEPGTNEQYF.